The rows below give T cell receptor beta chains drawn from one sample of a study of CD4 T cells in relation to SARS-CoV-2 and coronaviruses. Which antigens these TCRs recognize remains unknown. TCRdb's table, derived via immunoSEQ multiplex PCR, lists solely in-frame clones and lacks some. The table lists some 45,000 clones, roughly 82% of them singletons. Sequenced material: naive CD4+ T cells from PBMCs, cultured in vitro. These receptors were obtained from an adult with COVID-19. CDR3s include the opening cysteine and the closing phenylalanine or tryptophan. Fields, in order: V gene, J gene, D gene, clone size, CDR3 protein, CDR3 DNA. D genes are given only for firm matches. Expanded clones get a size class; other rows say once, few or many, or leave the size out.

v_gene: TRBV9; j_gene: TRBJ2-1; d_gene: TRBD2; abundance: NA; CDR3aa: CASSARGIAGVSDEQFF; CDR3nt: TGTGCCAGCAGCGCCCGAGGAATAGCGGGAGTTAGCGATGAGCAGTTCTTC
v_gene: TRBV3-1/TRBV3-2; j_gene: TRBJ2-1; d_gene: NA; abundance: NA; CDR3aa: CASSQDSSGNEQFF; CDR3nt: TGTGCCAGCAGCCAAGACAGTAGCGGTAATGAGCAGTTCTTC
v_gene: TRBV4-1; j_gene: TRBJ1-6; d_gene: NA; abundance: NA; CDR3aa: CASSQTQGTASPLHF; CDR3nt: TGCGCCAGCAGCCAAACTCAGGGGACCGCTTCACCCCTCCACTTT
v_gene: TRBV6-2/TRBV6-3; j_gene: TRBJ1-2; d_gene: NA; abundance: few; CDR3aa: CASSSREHYGYTF; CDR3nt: TGTGCCAGCAGTTCACGGGAACACTATGGCTACACCTTC
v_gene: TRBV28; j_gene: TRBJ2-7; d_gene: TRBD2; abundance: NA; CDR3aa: CASSTTSGSYEQYF; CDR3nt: TGTGCCAGCAGTACTACTAGCGGGAGCTACGAGCAGTACTTC
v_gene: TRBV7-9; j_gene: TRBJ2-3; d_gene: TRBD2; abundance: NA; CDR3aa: CASSLNAGGTDTQYF; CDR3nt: TGTGCCAGCAGCTTAAATGCGGGGGGCACAGATACGCAGTATTTT
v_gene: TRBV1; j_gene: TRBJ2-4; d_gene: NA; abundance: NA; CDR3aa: CTSSSREPGGHVFPKNIQYF; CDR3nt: TGCACCAGCAGCTCAAGAGAGCCGGGAGGGCACGTGTTCCCCAAAAACATTCAGTACTTC
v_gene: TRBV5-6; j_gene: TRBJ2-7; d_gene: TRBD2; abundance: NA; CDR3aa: CASRLGAGVVYEQYF; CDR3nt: TGTGCCAGCAGATTAGGAGCGGGAGTTGTCTACGAGCAGTACTTC
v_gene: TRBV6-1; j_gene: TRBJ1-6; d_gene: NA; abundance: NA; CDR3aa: CASSESGRYNSPLHF; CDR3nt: TGTGCCAGCAGTGAATCTGGACGGTATAATTCACCCCTCCACTTT
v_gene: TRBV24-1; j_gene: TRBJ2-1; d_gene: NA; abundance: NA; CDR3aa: CATSRPSGNEQFF; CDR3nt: TGTGCCACCAGCCGACCGAGCGGCAATGAGCAGTTCTTC
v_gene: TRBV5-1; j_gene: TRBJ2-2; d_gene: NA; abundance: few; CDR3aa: CASSLRLADTGELFF; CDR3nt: TGCGCCAGCAGCTTGCGGCTAGCAGACACCGGGGAGCTGTTTTTT
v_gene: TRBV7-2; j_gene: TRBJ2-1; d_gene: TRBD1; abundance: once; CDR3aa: CASSLRQGNEQFF; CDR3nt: TGTGCCAGCAGCTTAAGACAGGGCAATGAGCAGTTCTTC
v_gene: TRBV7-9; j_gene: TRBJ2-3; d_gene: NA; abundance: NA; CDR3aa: CASSLAQVQQRTDTQYF; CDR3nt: TGTGCCAGCAGCTTAGCGCAAGTCCAGCAGCGCACAGATACGCAGTATTTT
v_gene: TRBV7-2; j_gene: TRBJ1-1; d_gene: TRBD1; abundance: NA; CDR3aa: CASSLVWTGNTEAFF; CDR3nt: TGTGCCAGCAGCTTAGTGTGGACAGGGAACACTGAAGCTTTCTTT
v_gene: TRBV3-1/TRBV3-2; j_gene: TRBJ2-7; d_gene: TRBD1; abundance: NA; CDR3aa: CASSRRQGPYYEQYF; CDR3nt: TGTGCCAGCAGCCGACGACAGGGCCCTTACTACGAGCAGTACTTC
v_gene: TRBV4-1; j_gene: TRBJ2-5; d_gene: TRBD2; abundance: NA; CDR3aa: CASSQDQRVGGGSRTQYF; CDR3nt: TGCGCCAGCAGCCAAGATCAGAGGGTGGGCGGGGGATCTCGGACCCAGTACTTC
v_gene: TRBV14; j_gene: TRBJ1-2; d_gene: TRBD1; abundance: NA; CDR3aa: CASSRIQGAFGYTF; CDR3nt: TGTGCCAGCAGCCGTATACAGGGGGCGTTTGGCTACACCTTC
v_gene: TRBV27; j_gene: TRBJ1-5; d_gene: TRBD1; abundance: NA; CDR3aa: CASGTGNQPQHF; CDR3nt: TGTGCCAGTGGGACAGGAAATCAGCCCCAGCATTTT
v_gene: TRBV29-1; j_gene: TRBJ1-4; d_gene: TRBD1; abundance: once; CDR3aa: CSVGDRVEKLFF; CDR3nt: TGCAGCGTTGGGGACAGGGTTGAAAAACTGTTTTTT
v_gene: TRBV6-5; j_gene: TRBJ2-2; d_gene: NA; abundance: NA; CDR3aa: CASSYSRRVTGELFF; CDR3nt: TGTGCCAGCAGTTACTCAAGACGCGTAACCGGGGAGCTGTTTTTT
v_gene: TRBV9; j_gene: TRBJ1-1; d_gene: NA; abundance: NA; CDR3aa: CASSDGLNTEAFF; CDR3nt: TGTGCCAGCAGCGATGGTTTGAACACTGAAGCTTTCTTT
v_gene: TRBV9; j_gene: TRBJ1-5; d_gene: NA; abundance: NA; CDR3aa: CASSSGGEKDQPQHF; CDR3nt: TGTGCCAGCAGTTCGGGAGGGGAGAAAGATCAGCCCCAGCATTTT
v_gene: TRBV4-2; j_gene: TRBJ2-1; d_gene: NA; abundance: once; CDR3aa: CASSQVPASNEQFF; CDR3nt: TGTGCCAGCAGCCAAGTCCCAGCCAGCAATGAGCAGTTCTTC
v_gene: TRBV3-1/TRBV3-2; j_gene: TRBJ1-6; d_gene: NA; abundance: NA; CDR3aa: CASSPLRTSSSPLHF; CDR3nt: TGTGCCAGCAGCCCATTAAGGACGTCCAGTTCACCCCTCCACTTT
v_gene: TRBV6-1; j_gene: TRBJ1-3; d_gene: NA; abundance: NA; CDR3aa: CASSELWGNSGNTIYF; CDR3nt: TGTGCCAGCAGTGAATTATGGGGAAACTCTGGAAACACCATATATTTT
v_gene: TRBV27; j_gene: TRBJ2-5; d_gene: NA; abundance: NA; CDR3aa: CASSPGTFQETQYF; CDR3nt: TGTGCCAGCAGCCCCGGGACATTCCAAGAGACCCAGTACTTC
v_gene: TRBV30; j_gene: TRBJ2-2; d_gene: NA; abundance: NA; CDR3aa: CAWSVAWNTGELFF; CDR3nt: TGTGCCTGGAGTGTAGCCTGGAACACCGGGGAGCTGTTTTTT
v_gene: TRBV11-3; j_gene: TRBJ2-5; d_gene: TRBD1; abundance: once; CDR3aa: CASSRGTGEKETQYF; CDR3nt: TGTGCCAGCAGCCGCGGGACAGGAGAAAAAGAGACCCAGTACTTC
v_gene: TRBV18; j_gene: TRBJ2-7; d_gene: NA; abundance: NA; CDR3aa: CASSPDRNTHEQYF; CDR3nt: TGTGCCAGCTCACCTGACAGGAATACCCACGAGCAGTACTTC
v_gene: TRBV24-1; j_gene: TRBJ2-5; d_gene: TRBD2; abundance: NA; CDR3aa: CATSDRDRLAQETQYF; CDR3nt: TGTGCCACCAGTGACCGTGACAGACTAGCCCAAGAGACCCAGTACTTC
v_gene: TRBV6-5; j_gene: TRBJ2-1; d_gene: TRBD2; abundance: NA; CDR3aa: CASGGLAPAYNEQFF; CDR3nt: TGTGCCAGCGGCGGACTAGCGCCTGCCTACAATGAGCAGTTCTTC
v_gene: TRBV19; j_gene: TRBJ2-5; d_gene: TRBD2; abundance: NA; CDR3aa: CASTPGGSKETQYF; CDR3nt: TGTGCCAGTACCCCGGGGGGGTCCAAAGAGACCCAGTACTTC
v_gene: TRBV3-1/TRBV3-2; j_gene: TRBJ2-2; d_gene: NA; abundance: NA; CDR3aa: CASSHKANTGELFF; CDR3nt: TGTGCCAGCAGCCACAAAGCGAACACCGGGGAGCTGTTTTTT
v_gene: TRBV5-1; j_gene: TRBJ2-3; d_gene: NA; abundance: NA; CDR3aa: CASTPGASTDTQYF; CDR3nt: TGCGCCAGCACCCCTGGGGCTAGCACAGATACGCAGTATTTT
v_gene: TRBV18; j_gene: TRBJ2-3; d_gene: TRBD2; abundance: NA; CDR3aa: CASSPQLTSGDTQYF; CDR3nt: TGTGCCAGCTCACCGCAATTAACTAGCGGGGATACGCAGTATTTT
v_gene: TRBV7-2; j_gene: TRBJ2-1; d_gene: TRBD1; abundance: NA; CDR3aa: CASSLLGQGTNEQFF; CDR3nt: TGTGCCAGCAGCCTCTTAGGACAGGGAACCAATGAGCAGTTCTTC
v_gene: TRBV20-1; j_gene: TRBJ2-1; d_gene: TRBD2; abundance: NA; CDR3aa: CSASTSGRTNYNEQFF; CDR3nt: TGCAGTGCTAGTACTAGCGGGAGGACAAACTACAATGAGCAGTTCTTC
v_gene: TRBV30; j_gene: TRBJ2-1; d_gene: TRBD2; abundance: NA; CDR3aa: CAWPGTSDYNEQFF; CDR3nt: TGTGCCTGGCCCGGGACTAGCGACTACAATGAGCAGTTCTTC
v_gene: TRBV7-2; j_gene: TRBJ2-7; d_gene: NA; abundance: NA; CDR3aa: CASSLGAATYEQYF; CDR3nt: TGTGCCAGCAGCTTAGGAGCAGCCACCTACGAGCAGTACTTC
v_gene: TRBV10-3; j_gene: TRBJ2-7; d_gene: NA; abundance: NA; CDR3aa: CAISEFTGSYEQYF; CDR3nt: TGTGCCATCAGTGAGTTTACAGGGTCCTACGAGCAGTACTTC
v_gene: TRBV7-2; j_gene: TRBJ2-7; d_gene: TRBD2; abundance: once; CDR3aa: CASSLGLAGGSPPYEQYF; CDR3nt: TGTGCCAGCAGCTTAGGGCTAGCGGGAGGTTCTCCTCCCTACGAGCAGTACTTC
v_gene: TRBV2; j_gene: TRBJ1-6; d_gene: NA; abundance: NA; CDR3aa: CASRVMWESPRNSPLHF; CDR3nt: TGTGCCAGCCGAGTGATGTGGGAGAGCCCGAGGAATTCACCCCTCCACTTT
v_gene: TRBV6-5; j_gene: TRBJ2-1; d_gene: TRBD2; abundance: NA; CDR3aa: CASSPSRGAYNEQFF; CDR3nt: TGTGCCAGCAGCCCCTCCCGGGGGGCCTACAATGAGCAGTTCTTC
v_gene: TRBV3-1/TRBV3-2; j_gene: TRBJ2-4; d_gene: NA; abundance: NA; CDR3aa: CASSQQVGNIQYF; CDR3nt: TGTGCCAGCAGCCAACAGGTTGGAAACATTCAGTACTTC
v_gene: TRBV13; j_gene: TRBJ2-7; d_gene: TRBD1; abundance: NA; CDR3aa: CASSLRQGSSYEQYF; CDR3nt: TGTGCCAGCAGCTTAAGACAGGGGAGCTCCTACGAGCAGTACTTC
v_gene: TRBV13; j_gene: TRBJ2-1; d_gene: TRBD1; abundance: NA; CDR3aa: CASSLGDRDINEQFF; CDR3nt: TGTGCCAGCAGCTTAGGGGACAGGGACATCAATGAGCAGTTCTTC
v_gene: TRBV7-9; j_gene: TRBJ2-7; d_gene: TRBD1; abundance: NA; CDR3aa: CASRRQGGGIEQYF; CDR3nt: TGTGCCAGCCGGAGACAGGGTGGGGGAATAGAGCAGTACTTC
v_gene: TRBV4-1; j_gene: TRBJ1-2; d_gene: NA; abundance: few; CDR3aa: CASSQDTGRWGYTF; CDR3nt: TGCGCCAGCAGCCAAGATACGGGGCGCTGGGGCTACACCTTC
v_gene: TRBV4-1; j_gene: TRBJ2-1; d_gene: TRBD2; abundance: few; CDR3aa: CASSQAPTSGLYNEQFF; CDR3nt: TGCGCCAGCAGCCAAGCCCCCACTAGCGGGCTATACAATGAGCAGTTCTTC